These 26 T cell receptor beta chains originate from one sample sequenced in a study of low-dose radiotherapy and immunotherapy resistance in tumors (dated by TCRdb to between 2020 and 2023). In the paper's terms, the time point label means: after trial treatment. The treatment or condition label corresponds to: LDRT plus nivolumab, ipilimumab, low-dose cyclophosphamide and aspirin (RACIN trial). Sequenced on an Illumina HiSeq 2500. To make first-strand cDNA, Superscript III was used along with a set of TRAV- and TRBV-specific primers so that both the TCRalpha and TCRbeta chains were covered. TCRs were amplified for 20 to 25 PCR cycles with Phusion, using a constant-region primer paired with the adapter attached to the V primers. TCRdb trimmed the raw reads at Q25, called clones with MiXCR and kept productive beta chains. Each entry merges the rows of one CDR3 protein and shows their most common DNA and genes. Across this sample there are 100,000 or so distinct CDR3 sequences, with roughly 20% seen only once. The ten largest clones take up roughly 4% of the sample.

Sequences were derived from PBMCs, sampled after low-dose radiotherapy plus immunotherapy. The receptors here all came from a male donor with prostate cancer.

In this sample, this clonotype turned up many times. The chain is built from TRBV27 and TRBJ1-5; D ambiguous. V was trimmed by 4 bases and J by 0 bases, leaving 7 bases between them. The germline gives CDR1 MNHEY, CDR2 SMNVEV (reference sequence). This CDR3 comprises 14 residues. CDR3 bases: TGTGCCAGCAGTTCCGAGGGTAGCAATCAGCCCCAGCATTTT. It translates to CASSSEGSNQPQHF.

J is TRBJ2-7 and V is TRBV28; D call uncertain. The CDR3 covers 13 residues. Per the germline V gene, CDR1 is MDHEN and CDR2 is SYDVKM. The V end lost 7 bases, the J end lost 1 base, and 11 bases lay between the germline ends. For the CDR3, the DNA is TGTGCCAGCACTCCCCACCCTTCCTACGAGCAGTACTTC. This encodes CASTPHPSYEQYF.

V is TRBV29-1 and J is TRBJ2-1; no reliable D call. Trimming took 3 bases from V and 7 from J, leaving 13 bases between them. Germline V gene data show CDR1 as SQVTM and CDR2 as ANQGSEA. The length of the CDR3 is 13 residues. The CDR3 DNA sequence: TGCAGCGTTGAGGAAAGGGTTCGGAATGAGCAGTTCTTC. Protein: CSVEERVRNEQFF.

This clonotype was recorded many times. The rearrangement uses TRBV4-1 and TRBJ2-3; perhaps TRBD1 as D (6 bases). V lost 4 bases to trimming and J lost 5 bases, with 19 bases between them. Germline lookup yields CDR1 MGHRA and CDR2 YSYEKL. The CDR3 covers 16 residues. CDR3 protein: CASSPTTGRQVDTQYF. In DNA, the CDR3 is TGCGCCAGCAGCCCCACCACTGGCAGACAGGTAGATACGCAGTATTTT.

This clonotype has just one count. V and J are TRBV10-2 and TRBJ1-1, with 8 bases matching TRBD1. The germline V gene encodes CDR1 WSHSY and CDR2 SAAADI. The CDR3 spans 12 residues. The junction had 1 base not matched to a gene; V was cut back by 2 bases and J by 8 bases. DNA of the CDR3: TGCGCCAGCAGTGAGCAGGGGGCCGAAGCTTTCTTT. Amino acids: CASSEQGAEAFF.

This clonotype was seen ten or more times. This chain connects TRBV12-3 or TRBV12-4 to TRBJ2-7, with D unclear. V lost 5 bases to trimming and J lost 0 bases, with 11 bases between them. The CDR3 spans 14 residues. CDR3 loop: CASSLQSYSYEQYF. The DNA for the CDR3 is TGTGCCAGCAGTCTACAGTCCTACTCCTACGAGCAGTACTTC.

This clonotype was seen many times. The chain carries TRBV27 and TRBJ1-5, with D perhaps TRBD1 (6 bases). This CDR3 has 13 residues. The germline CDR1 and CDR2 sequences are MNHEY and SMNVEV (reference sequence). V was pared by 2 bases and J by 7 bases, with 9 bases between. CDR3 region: CASSLSQGQPQHF. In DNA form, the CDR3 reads TGTGCCAGCAGTTTAAGCCAGGGGCAGCCCCAGCATTTT.

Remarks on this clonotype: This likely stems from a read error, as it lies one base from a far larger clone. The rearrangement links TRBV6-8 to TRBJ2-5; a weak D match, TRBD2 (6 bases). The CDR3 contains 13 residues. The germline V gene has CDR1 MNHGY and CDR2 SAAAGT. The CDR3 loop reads CVSSGRDWETQYF. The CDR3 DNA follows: TGTGTCAGCAGTGGAAGGGACTGGGAGACCCAGTACTTC.

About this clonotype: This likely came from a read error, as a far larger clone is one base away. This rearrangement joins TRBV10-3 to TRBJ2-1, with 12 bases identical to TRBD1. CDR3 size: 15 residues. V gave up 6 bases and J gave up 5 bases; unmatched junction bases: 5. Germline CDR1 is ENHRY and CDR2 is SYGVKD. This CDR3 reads CAIRRDRGPNNEQFF. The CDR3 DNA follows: TGTGCCATCAGACGGGACAGGGGGCCGAACAATGAGCAGTTCTTC.

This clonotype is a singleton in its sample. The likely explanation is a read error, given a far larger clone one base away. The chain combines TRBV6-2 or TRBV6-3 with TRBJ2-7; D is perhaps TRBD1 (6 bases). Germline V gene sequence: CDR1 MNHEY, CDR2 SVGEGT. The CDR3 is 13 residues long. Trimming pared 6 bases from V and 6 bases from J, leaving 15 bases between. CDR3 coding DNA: TGTGCCAGCAGCGAGGGGACATGGGTCGAGCAGTACTTC. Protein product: CASSEGTWVEQYF.

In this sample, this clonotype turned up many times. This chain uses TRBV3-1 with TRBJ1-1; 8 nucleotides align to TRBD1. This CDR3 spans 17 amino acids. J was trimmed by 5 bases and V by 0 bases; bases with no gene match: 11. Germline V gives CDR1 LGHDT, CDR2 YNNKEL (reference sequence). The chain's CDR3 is CASSQEGTGLVGTEAFF. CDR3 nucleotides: TGTGCCAGCAGCCAAGAAGGGACAGGCCTCGTTGGGACTGAAGCTTTCTTT.

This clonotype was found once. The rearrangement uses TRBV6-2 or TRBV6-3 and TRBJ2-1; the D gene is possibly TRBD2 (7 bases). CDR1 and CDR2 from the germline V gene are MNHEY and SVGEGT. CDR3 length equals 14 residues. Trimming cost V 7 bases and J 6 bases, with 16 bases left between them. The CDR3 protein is CASTRGGTVNEQFF. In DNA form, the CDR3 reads TGTGCCAGCACGAGGGGGGGCACGGTCAATGAGCAGTTCTTC.

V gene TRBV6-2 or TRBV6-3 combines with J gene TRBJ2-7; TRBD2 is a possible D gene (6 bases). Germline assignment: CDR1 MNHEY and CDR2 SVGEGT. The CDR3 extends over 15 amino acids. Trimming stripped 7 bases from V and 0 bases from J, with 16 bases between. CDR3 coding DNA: TGTGCCAGCACTTCCGGTGGTAGCGGCTCCTACGAGCAGTACTTC. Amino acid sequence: CASTSGGSGSYEQYF.

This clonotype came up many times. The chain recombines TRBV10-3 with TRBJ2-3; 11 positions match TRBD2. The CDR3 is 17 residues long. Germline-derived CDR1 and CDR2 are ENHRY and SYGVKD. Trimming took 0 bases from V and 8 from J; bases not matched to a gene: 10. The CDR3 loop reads CAISESTSGGVQVTQYF. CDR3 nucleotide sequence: TGTGCCATCAGTGAGTCAACTAGCGGGGGAGTCCAAGTTACGCAGTATTTT.

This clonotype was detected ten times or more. The CDR3 DNA reads as TGCGCCAGCAGCGCCCCCCGGGGCACCCCTGGAAAACTGTTTTTT. Translated: CASSAPRGTPGKLFF. This chain uses TRBV4-1 with TRBJ1-4; a weak D match, TRBD1 (5 bases). V gave up 5 bases and J gave up 10 bases, with 20 bases separating them. Germline V CDR1 and CDR2: MGHRA, YSYEKL. The CDR3 length is 15 residues.

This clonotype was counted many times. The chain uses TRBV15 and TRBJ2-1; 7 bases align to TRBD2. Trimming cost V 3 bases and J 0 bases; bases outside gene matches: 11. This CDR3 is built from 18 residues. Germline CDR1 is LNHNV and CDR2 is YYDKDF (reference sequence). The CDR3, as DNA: TGTGCCACCAGCAGTTCTATCAGAGCGGGGAGCTCCTACAATGAGCAGTTCTTC. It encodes CATSSSIRAGSSYNEQFF.

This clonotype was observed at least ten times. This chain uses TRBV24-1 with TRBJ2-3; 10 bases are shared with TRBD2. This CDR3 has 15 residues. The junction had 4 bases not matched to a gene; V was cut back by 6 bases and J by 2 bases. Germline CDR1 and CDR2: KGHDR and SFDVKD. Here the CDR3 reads CATSPSGGPTDTQYF. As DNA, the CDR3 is TGTGCCACCAGTCCTAGCGGGGGCCCCACAGATACGCAGTATTTT.

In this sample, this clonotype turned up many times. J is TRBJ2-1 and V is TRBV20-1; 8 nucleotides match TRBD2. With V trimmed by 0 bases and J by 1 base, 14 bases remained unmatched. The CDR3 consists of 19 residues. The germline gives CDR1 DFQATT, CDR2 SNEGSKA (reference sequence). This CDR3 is CSARDRSAGGAVSYNEQFF. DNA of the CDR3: TGCAGTGCTAGAGATCGATCGGCGGGGGGTGCGGTTTCCTACAATGAGCAGTTCTTC.

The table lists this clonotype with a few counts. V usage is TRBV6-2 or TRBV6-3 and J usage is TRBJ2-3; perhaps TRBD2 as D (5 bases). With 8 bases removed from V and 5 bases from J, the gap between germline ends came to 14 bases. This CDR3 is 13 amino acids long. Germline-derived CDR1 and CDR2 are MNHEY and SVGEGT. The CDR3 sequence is CASGSDDEDTQYF. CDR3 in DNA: TGTGCCAGCGGTAGCGACGATGAAGATACGCAGTATTTT.

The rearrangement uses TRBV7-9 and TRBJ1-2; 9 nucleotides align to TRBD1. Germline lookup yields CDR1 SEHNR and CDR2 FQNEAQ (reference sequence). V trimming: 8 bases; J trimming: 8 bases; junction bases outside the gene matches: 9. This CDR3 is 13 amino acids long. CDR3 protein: CASGSGTGQGYTF. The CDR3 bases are TGTGCCAGCGGATCCGGGACAGGGCAGGGCTACACCTTC.

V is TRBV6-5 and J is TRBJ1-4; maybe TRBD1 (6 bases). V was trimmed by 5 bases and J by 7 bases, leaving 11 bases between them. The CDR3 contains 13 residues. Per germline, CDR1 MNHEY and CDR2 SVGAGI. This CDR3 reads CASSQGWREKLFF. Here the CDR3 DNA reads TGTGCCAGCAGTCAGGGGTGGCGTGAAAAACTGTTTTTT.

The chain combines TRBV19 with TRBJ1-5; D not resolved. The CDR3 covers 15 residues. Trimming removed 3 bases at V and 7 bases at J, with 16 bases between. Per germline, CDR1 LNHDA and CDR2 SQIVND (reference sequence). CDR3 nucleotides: TGTGCCAGTAGTATTACGAAGGTCTCAAGACAGCCCCAGCATTTT. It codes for CASSITKVSRQPQHF. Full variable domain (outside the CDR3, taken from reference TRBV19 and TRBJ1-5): DGGITQSPKYLFRKEGQNVTLSCEQNLNHDAMYWYRQDPGQGLRLIYYSQIVNDFQKGDIAEGYSVSREKKESFPLTVTSAQKNPTAFYLCASSITKVSRQPQHFGDGTRLSIL.

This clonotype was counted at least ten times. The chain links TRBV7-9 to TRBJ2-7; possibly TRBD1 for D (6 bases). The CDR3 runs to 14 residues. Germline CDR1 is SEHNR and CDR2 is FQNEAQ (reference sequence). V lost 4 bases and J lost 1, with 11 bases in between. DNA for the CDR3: TGTGCCAGCAGCTCCACAGGGAATTCCTACGAGCAGTACTTC. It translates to CASSSTGNSYEQYF. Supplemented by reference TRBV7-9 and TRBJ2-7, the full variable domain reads DTGVSQNPRHKITKRGQNVTFRCDPISEHNRLYWYRQTLGQGPEFLTYFQNEAQLEKSRLLSDRFSAERPKGSFSTLEIQRTEQGDSAMYLCASSSTGNSYEQYFGPGTRLTVT.

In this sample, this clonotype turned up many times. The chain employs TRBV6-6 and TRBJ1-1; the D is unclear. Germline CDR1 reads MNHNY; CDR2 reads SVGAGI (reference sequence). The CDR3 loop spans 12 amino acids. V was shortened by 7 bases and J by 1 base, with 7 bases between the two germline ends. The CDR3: CASMRGNTEAFF. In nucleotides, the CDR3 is TGTGCCAGCATGAGAGGGAACACTGAAGCTTTCTTT.

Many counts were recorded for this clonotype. In DNA, the CDR3 is TGCGCCAGCAGCCAGCAGGACGAGCAGTACTTC. It codes for CASSQQDEQYF. The V call is TRBV4-1, the J call TRBJ2-7; no firm D call. V lost 3 bases to trimming and J lost 5 bases, with 5 bases between them. The CDR3 consists of 11 residues. Germline CDR1 reads MGHRA; CDR2 reads YSYEKL.

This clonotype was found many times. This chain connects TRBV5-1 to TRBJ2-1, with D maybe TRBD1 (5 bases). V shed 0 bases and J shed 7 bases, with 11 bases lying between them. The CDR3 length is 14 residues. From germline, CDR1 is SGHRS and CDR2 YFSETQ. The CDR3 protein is CASSLVGPTNEQFF. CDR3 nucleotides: TGCGCCAGCAGCTTGGTGGGGCCCACTAATGAGCAGTTCTTC. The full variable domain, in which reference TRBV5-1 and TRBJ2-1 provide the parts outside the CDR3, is KAGVTQTPRYLIKTRGQQVTLSCSPISGHRSVSWYQQTPGQGLQFLFEYFSETQRNKGNFPGRFSGRQFSNSRSEMNVSTLELGDSALYLCASSLVGPTNEQFFGPGTRLTVL.